This T cell receptor (beta chain) was found in a study of blood T cell repertoires in COVID-19. The table came from immunoSEQ multiplex PCR; TCRdb's copy has only in-frame clones and leaves some out. The sample yields hundreds of thousands of clones, roughly 90% seen once. V was cut by 3 bases and J by 2 bases, with 11 bases left in between. The CDR3 has 14 residues. Germline V gene data show CDR1 as MNHEY and CDR2 as SMNVEV (reference sequence). Adults between about 18 and 89 years of age took part from 20 to 25 US areas. V is TRBV27 and J is TRBJ2-7; D possibly corresponds to TRBD2 (6 bases). The sequenced material came from PBMCs or T cells enriched from blood (not recorded which). The clonotype originates from a woman aged 25 to 39 who had recovered from COVID-19. CDR3 protein: CASSFLAVPYEQYF. The CDR3 DNA reads TGTGCCAGCAGTTTTTTAGCGGTGCCCTACGAGCAGTACTTC.